A selection of T cell receptor beta chains follows, all from one sample in a study of regulatory T cells in long-lasting Graves disease. MiXCR was run by TCRdb on the multiplex PCR reads, yielding one entry per CDR3 protein. The profile shows a few hundred thousand distinct CDR3 sequences, 16% of them singletons. The same sample was also used in a study of T cells in Graves' hyperthyroidism and ophthalmopathy.

This specimen was peripheral blood mononuclear cells (PBMCs), taken at new diagnosis, from a patient treated with antithyroid drugs. The origin of the receptors is a man between 35 and 55 years old with Graves disease. Each CDR3 is given with its conserved first and last residue. A D gene is named only where the DNA matches it firmly. A clone size is listed for some rows: how often the clone was seen (once, few, many), or a class if it is expanded.

d_call j_call clone_size v_call cdr3_nt cdr3_aa
TRBD1 TRBJ2-5 many TRBV7-2 TGTGCCAGCAGCTCGACAGGGTGGGGAGAGACCCAGTACTTC CASSSTGWGETQYF
NA TRBJ1-1 few TRBV19 TGTGCCAGTAGTTCTGGGACAATGGCCACTGAAGCTTTCTTT CASSSGTMATEAFF
TRBD2 TRBJ2-7 NA TRBV20-1 TGCAGTGCTAGCCTTCTAGCGGGGTTTGAGCAGTACTTC CSASLLAGFEQYF
TRBD1 TRBJ1-2 few TRBV27 TGTGCCAGCAGAGGGACAGGGGGGAGCTATGGCTACACCTTC CASRGTGGSYGYTF
TRBD2 TRBJ2-3 many TRBV5-4 TGTGCCAGCAGCTTGGTAGCGGGGGGGCTTGATACGCAGTATTTT CASSLVAGGLDTQYF
TRBD1 TRBJ1-5 NA TRBV19 TGTGCCAGTAGTATTGGTGACAGGGACAATCAGCCCCAGCATTTT CASSIGDRDNQPQHF
NA TRBJ1-1 many TRBV2 TGTGCCAGCAGTACCCCTCGGGACACCTACACTGAAGCTTTCTTT CASSTPRDTYTEAFF
NA TRBJ2-1 many TRBV2 TGTGCCAGCGCCGAGGGACTTCAATCCTACAATGAGCAGTTCTTC CASAEGLQSYNEQFF
NA TRBJ2-1 few TRBV6-1 TGTGCCAGCAGTAATGGGAGGCAGAGCTCCTACAATGAGCAGTTCTTC CASSNGRQSSYNEQFF
NA TRBJ2-5 NA TRBV6-6 TGTGCCAGCAGTTACTCGGGGGGGGCGCTGGGACAAGAGACCCAGTACTTC CASSYSGGALGQETQYF
NA TRBJ1-1 NA TRBV18 TGTGCCAGCTCACCAGGAACAGGAACTGAAGCTTTCTTT CASSPGTGTEAFF
NA TRBJ1-5 NA TRBV6-9 TGTGCCGGCAGTTACTTTCAGGCGAGCGGTCAGCCCCAGCATTTT CAGSYFQASGQPQHF
NA TRBJ1-6 NA TRBV7-2 TGTGCCAGCGCATCTCCAACAGGGTTTTCACCCCTCCACTTT CASASPTGFSPLHF
NA TRBJ2-6 few TRBV5-1 TGCGCCAGCATAGACAGCTCTGGGGCCAACGTCCTGACTTTC CASIDSSGANVLTF
TRBD1 TRBJ2-1 NA TRBV5-1 TGCGCCAGCAGCACCTGGACAGGGCCGAATGAGCAGTTCTTC CASSTWTGPNEQFF
NA TRBJ2-1 many TRBV20-1 TGCAGTGCTAGTTTGGGCACAAACTACAATGAGCAGTTCTTC CSASLGTNYNEQFF
TRBD2 TRBJ2-3 many TRBV27 TGTGCCAGCAGTAGACTAGCGGGCACAGATACGCAGTATTTT CASSRLAGTDTQYF
NA TRBJ2-2 many TRBV5-5 TGTGCCAGCAGGGGCAGTACATTCACCGGGGAGCTGTTTTTT CASRGSTFTGELFF
NA TRBJ1-5 many TRBV18 TGTGCCAGCTCGCAGGGGACATATGGCAATCAGCCCCAGCATTTT CASSQGTYGNQPQHF
NA TRBJ2-3 many TRBV12-3/TRBV12-4 TGTGCCAGCAGTCAACGGGACCGTCGTTGGGAGGATACGCAGTATTTT CASSQRDRRWEDTQYF
TRBD1 TRBJ2-3 many TRBV7-2 TGTGCCAGCAGCTCGAGACGGACAGGATCGGCAGATACGCAGTATTTT CASSSRRTGSADTQYF
NA TRBJ1-2 few TRBV5-1 TGCGCCAGCAGCTTCGCGGTTAACTATGGCTACACCTTC CASSFAVNYGYTF
NA TRBJ2-2 NA TRBV10-3 TGTGCCATCAGTGAGCTCCGGTTAAGAGGGGCCGGGGAGCTGTTTTTT CAISELRLRGAGELFF
NA TRBJ2-3 many TRBV27 TGTGCCAGCAGTTTTGACAGCGGTACGCAGTATTTT CASSFDSGTQYF
TRBD1 TRBJ2-6 many TRBV28 TGTGCCAGCAGTGATGCAGGGGGCGCTGGGGCCAACGTCCTGACTTTC CASSDAGGAGANVLTF
NA TRBJ2-6 NA TRBV5-1 TGCGCCAGCAGCTTGACGGCTTCCTCTGGGGCCAACGTCCTGACTTTC CASSLTASSGANVLTF
NA TRBJ2-7 few TRBV7-2 TGTGCCAGCAGCTTGGTAACCCGGCAATACTTC CASSLVTRQYF
NA TRBJ2-1 NA TRBV5-1 TGCGCCAGCAGCGCGGACGGGAAGTCCTACAATGAGCAGTTCTTC CASSADGKSYNEQFF
TRBD1 TRBJ1-2 many TRBV6-2/TRBV6-3 TGTGCCAGCAGTTTCGCGACAGGGAACTATGGCTACACCTTC CASSFATGNYGYTF